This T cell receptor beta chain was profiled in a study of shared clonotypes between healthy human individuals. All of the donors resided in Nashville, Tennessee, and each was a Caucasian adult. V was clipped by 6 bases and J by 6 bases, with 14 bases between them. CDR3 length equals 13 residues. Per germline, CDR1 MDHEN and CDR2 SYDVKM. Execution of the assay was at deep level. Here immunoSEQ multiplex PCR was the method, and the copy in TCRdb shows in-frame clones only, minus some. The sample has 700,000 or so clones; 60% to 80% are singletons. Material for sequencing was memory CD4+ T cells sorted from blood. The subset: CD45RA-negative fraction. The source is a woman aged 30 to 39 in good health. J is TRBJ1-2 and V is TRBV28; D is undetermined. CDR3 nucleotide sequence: TGTGCCAGCAGCTTACAGATGACTAATGGCTACACCTTC. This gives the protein CASSLQMTNGYTF.